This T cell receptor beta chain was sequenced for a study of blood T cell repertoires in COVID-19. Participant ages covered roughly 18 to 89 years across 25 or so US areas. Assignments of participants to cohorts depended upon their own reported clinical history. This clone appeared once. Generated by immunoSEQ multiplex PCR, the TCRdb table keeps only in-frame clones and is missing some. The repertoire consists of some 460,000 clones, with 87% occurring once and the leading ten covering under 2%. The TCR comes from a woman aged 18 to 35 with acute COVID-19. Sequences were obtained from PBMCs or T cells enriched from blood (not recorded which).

In nucleotides, the CDR3 is TGTGCCAGCAAACCGGACAGGGTGGGCGAGCAGTACTTC. This sequence encodes CASKPDRVGEQYF. This rearrangement joins TRBV28 to TRBJ2-7; 8 nucleotides align to TRBD1. Germline V gene sequence: CDR1 MDHEN, CDR2 SYDVKM. V was clipped by 7 bases and J by 6 bases; unmatched bases: 8. This CDR3 is built from 13 residues. The full variable domain, completed using reference TRBV28 and TRBJ2-7, is DVKVTQSSRYLVKRTGEKVFLECVQDMDHENMFWYRQDPGLGLRLIYFSYDVKMKEKGDIPEGYSVSREKKERFSLILESASTNQTSMYLCASKPDRVGEQYFGPGTRLTVT.